These 4 T cell receptor beta chains came from one sample sequenced in a study of cytomegalovirus exposure and HLA in healthy donors. The PCR used 60 Vbeta and 13 Jbeta primers. Measured with immunoSEQ multiplex PCR; TCRdb has only the in-frame clones, and not every one. The sample includes just under 150,000 clones, 65% to 90% of them seen just once. Sequences were obtained from PBMCs. The receptors were sampled from a woman aged 25 to 39 in good health and CMV-seronegative.

This clone was counted once. The V and J genes are TRBV7-2 and TRBJ2-1, with 8 bases matching TRBD1. This CDR3 has 13 amino acids. J lost 6 bases, V lost 4 bases, and 2 bases had no gene match. Germline CDR1 is SGHTA and CDR2 is FQGNSA. The CDR3 DNA reads as TGTGCCAGCAGCTCAACAGGGGGCAATGAGCAGTTCTTC. Its translation: CASSSTGGNEQFF.

The chain links TRBV10-3 to TRBJ1-6; possible D gene TRBD1, 6 bases. The CDR3 length is 15 residues. V dropped 3 bases and J dropped 14 bases, with 20 bases sitting between them. Germline-derived CDR1 and CDR2 are ENHRY and SYGVKD. Here the CDR3 DNA reads TGTGCCATCAGTGATAGCGGGACACCCCCTTGCTCCCTCCACTTT. This encodes CAISDSGTPPCSLHF.

This sequence joins TRBV6-5 and TRBJ2-3; D unclear. Germline CDR1 is MNHEY and CDR2 is SVGAGI. The CDR3 extends over 11 amino acids. V lost 10 bases and J 6 bases, leaving 11 bases between the germline ends. The DNA of the CDR3 is TGTGCCACCGCTATCCTCGATACGCAGTATTTT. It is translated as CATAILDTQYF.

This chain links TRBV7-9 with TRBJ2-3; D is unclear. The germline V gene encodes CDR1 SEHNR and CDR2 FQNEAQ (reference sequence). V lost 1 base, J lost 6 bases, and 17 bases lay in between. There are 16 residues in the CDR3. Here the CDR3 reads CASSLDFLGSLDTQYF. The CDR3, as DNA: TGTGCCAGCAGCTTAGATTTCCTGGGCAGCTTGGATACGCAGTATTTT.